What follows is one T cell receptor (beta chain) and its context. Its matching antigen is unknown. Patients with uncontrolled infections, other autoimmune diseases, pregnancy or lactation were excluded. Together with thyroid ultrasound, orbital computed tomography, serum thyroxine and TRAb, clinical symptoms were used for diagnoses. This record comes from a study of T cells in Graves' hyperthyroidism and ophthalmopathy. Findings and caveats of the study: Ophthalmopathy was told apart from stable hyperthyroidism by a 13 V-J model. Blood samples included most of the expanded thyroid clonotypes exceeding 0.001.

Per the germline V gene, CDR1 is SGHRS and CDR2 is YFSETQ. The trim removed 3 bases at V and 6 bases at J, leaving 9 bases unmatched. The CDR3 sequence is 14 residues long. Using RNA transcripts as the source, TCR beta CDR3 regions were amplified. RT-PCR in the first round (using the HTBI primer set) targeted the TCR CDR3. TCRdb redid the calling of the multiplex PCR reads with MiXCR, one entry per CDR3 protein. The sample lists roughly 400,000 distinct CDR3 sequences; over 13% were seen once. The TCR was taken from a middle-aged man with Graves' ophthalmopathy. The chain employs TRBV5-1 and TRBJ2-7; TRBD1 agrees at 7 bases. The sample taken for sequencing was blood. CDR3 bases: TGCGCCAGCAGCTCCTGGACAGGTGTGAGCGAGCAGTACTTC. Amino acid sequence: CASSSWTGVSEQYF.